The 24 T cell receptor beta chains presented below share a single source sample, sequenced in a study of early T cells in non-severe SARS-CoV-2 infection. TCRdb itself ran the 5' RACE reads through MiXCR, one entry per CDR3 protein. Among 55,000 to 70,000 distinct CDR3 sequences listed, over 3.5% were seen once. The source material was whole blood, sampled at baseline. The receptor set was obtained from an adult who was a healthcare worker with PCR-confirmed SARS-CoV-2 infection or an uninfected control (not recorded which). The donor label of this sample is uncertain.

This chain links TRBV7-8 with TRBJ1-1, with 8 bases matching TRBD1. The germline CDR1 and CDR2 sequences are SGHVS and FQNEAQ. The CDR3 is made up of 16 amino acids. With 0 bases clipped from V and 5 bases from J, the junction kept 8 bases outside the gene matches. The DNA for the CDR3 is TGTGCCAGCAGCTTAGCTACAGGGGGAGTTAAAACTGAAGCTTTCTTT. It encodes CASSLATGGVKTEAFF.

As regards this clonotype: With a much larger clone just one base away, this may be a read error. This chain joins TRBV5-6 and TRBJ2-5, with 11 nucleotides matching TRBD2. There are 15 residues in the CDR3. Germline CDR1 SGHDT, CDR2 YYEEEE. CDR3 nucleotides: TGTGCCAGCAGCCAAGGACTAGCGGGCCAAGAGACCCGGTACTTC. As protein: CASSQGLAGQETRYF.

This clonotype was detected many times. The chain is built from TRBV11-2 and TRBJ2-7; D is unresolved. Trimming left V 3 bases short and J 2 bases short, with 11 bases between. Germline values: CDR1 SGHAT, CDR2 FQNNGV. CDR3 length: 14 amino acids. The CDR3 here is CASSFLGATYEQYF. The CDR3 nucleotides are TGTGCCAGCAGCTTCTTGGGCGCCACCTACGAGCAGTACTTC. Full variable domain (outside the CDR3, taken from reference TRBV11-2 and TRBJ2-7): EAGVAQSPRYKIIEKRQSVAFWCNPISGHATLYWYQQILGQGPKLLIQFQNNGVVDDSQLPKDRFSAERLKGVDSTLKIQPAKLEDSAVYLCASSFLGATYEQYFGPGTRLTVT.

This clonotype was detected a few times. CDR3 DNA: TGCGCCAGCAGCCAAGACACGCGGGTTGCCAAAAACATTCAGTACTTC. Translation gives CASSQDTRVAKNIQYF. The V gene is TRBV4-1, the J gene TRBJ2-4, with D perhaps TRBD2 (5 bases). The ends were cut back, 0 bases at V and 1 base at J, with 10 bases in the middle. There are 16 residues in the CDR3. CDR1 MGHRA and CDR2 YSYEKL come from the germline V gene.

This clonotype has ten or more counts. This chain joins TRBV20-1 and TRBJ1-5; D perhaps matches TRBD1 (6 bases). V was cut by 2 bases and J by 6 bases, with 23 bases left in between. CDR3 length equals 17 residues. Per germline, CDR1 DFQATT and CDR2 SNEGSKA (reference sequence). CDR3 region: CSARSTPRQARGQPQHF. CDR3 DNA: TGCAGTGCTAGATCCACCCCTAGACAGGCTCGGGGTCAGCCCCAGCATTTT.

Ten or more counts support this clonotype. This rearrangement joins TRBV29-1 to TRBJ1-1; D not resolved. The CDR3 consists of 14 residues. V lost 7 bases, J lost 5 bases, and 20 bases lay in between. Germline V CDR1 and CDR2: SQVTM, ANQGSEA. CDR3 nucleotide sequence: TGCAGCGCCCCGCACGGACCCAGCGGGACTGAAGCTTTCTTT. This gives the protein CSAPHGPSGTEAFF. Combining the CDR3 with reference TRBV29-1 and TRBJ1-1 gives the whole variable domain SAVISQKPSRDICQRGTSLTIQCQVDSQVTMMFWYRQQPGQSLTLIATANQGSEATYESGFVIDKFPISRPNLTFSTLTVSNMSPEDSSIYLCSAPHGPSGTEAFFGQGTRLTVV.

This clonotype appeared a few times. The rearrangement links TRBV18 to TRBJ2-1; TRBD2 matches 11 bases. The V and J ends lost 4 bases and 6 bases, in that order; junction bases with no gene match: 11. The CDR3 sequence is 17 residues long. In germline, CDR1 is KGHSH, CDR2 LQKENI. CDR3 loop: CASSRAPLTSGGNEQFF. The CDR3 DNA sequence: TGTGCCAGCTCACGGGCGCCCCTCACTAGCGGGGGCAATGAGCAGTTCTTC.

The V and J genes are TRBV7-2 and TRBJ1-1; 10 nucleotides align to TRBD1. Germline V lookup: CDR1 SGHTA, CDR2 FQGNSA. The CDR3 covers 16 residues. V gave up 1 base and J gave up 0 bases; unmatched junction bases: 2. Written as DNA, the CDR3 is TGTGCCAGCAGCTTAGGACAGGGGGCCCTGAACACTGAAGCTTTCTTT. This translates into CASSLGQGALNTEAFF.

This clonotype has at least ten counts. The CDR3 loop is CASSLGLAVYNEQFF. The DNA of the CDR3 is TGTGCCAGCAGCTTAGGCCTAGCGGTATACAATGAGCAGTTCTTC. The chain has TRBV11-3 and TRBJ2-1; 7 nucleotides line up with TRBD2. After removal of 1 base from V and 4 bases from J, the junction contained 4 bases not matched to a gene. This CDR3 has 15 residues. Looked up from germline, CDR1 is SGHNT and CDR2 is YENEEA.

CDR3 DNA sequence: TGTGCCAGCAGTTTTTCGGGGGACACTGAAGCTTTCTTT. This translates into CASSFSGDTEAFF. The V gene is TRBV6-5, the J gene TRBJ1-1; a possible D gene is TRBD1 (5 bases). Germline assignment: CDR1 MNHEY and CDR2 SVGAGI. The CDR3 runs to 13 residues. The V end was cut by 4 bases, the J end by 3 bases, with 9 bases between.

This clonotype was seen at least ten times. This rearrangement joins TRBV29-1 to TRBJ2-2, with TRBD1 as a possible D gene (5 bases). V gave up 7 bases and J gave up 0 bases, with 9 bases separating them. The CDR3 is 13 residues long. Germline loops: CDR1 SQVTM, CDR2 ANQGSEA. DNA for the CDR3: TGCAGCGCTAGACAGCCGAACACCGGGGAGCTGTTTTTT. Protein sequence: CSARQPNTGELFF.

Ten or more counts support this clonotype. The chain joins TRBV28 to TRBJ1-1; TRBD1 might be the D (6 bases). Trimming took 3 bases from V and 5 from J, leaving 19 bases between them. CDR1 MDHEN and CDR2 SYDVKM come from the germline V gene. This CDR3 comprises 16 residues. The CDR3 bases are TGTGCCAGCAGTTTTTGGGGGGCGAGTGGACGGACTGAAGCTTTCTTT. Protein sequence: CASSFWGASGRTEAFF.

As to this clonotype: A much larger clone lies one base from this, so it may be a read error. In nucleotides, the CDR3 is TGTGCAAGTCGCGTACCCCCGAGCGGGGGGTATAGTGAGCTGTTCTTC. Translated: CASRVPPSGGYSELFF. V usage is TRBV12-2 and J usage is TRBJ2-1; the DNA was not used to check the table's D call, TRBD2. TRBV12-2 is a pseudogene segment. The CDR3 runs to 16 residues.

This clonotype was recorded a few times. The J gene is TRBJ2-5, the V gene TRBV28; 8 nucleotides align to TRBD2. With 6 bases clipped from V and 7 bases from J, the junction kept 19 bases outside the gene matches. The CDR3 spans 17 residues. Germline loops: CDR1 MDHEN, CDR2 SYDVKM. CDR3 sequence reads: CASSSARGGPNRLTQYF. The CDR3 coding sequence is TGTGCCAGCAGCTCGGCTCGGGGGGGGCCCAATCGGTTGACCCAGTACTTC.

The chain's CDR3 is CASSRMGGGLTYEQYF. CDR3 DNA sequence: TGCGCCAGCAGCCGTATGGGTGGGGGGTTGACCTACGAGCAGTACTTC. V gene TRBV5-1 combines with J gene TRBJ2-7, with D possibly TRBD2 on 6 matching bases. Deletions cut 4 bases from V and 2 bases from J, with 19 bases between. The CDR3 is 16 amino acids. Germline V gives CDR1 SGHRS, CDR2 YFSETQ.

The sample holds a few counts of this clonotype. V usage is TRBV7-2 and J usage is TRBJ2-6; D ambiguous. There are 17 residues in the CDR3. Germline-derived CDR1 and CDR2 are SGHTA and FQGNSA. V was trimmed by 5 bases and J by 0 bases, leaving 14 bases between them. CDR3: CASSQAACYSGANVLTF. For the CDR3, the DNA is TGTGCCAGCAGCCAAGCTGCATGCTACTCTGGGGCCAACGTCCTGACTTTC.

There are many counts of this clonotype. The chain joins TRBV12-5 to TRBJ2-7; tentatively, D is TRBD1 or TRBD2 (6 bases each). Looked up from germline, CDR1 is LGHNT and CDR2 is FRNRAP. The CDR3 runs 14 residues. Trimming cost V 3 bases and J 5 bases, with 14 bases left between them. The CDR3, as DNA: TGTGCTAGTGGTTTTGGGGGGCCTATCAACGAGCAGTACTTC. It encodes CASGFGGPINEQYF. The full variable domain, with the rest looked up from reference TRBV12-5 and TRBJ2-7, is DARVTQTPRHKVTEMGQEVTMRCQPILGHNTVFWYRQTMMQGLELLAYFRNRAPLDDSGMPKDRFSAEMPDATLATLKIQPSEPRDSAVYFCASGFGGPINEQYFGPGTRLTVT.

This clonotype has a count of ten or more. The CDR3 sequence is CASSETGLTQYF. The CDR3 nucleotides are TGTGCCAGCAGTGAGACAGGGTTGACGCAGTACTTC. The J gene is TRBJ2-7, the V gene TRBV6-1; 7 bases are a match to TRBD1. Germline V gene data show CDR1 as MNHNS and CDR2 as SASEGT. CDR3 length: 12 amino acids. Losses at the gene ends were 3 bases for V and 9 bases for J; bases not matched to a gene: 5.

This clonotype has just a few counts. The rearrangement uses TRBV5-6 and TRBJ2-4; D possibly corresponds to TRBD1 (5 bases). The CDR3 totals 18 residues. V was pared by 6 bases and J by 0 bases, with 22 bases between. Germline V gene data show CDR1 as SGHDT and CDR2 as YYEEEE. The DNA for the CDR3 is TGTGCCAGCATCAAGGTCCCAGGACACCTGATAGCCAAAAACATTCAGTACTTC. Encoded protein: CASIKVPGHLIAKNIQYF.

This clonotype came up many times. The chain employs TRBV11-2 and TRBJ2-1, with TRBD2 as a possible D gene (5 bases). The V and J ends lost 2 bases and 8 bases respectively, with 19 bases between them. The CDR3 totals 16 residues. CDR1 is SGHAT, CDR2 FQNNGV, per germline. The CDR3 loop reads CASSLRRLSFTDEQFF. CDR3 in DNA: TGTGCCAGCAGCTTAAGGAGACTATCATTCACGGATGAGCAGTTCTTC.

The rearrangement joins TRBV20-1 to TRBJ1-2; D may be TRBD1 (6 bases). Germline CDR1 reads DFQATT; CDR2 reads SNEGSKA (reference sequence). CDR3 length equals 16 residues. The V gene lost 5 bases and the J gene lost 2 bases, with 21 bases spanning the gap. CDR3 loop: CSAPKSGQGRNYGYTF. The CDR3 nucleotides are TGCAGTGCTCCCAAGAGCGGGCAGGGGCGCAACTATGGCTACACCTTC.

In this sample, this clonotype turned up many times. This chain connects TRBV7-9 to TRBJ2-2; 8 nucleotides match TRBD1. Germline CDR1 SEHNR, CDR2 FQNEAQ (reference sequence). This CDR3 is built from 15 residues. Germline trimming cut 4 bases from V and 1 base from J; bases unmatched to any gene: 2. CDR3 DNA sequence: TGTGCCAGCAGCTCAGGGGGCTTGAACACCGGGGAGCTGTTTTTT. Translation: CASSSGGLNTGELFF.

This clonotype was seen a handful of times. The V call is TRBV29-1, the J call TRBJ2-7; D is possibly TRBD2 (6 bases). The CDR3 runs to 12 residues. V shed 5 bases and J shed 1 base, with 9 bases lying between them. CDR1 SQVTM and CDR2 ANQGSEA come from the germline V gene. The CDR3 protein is CSVRGGSYEQYF. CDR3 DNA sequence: TGCAGCGTTCGTGGAGGGTCCTACGAGCAGTACTTC.

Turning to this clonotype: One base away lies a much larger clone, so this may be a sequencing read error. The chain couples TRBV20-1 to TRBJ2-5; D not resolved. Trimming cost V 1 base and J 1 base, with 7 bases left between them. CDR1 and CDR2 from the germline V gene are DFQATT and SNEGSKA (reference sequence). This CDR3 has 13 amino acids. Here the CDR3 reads CSARGSPQETQYF. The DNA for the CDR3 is TGCAGTGCTAGAGGGAGCCCCCAAGAGACCCAGTACTTC.